This is a list of T cell receptor beta chains from one sample in a study of T cell changes during pregnancy in multiple sclerosis. Data came from immunoSEQ multiplex PCR; TCRdb stores just in-frame clones and leaves some out. The table records 53,000 or so clones, roughly 94% of them present only once. This specimen consisted of CD4+ T cells from peripheral blood mononuclear cells, obtained in the second trimester of pregnancy. The receptor set was obtained from a female donor with multiple sclerosis, enrolled in a pregnancy study. Both conserved end residues are part of each CDR3. Fields, in order: J gene, clone size, D gene, V gene, CDR3 DNA, CDR3 protein. The D gene is left open where the match is weak. The size of a clone is reported for some rows only, either as once, few or many, or as a class for expanded clones.

j_gene: TRBJ2-3
abundance: once
d_gene: -
v_gene: TRBV19
CDR3nt: TGTGCCAGTAGTATAGGGAGGGGGGGGCTCACAGATACGCAGTATTTT
CDR3aa: CASSIGRGGLTDTQYF

j_gene: TRBJ1-5
abundance: -
d_gene: -
v_gene: TRBV7-2
CDR3nt: TGTGCCAGCAGCTTAAAAGGAGGCGATCAGCCCCAGCATTTT
CDR3aa: CASSLKGGDQPQHF

j_gene: TRBJ2-3
abundance: -
d_gene: TRBD2
v_gene: TRBV19
CDR3nt: TGTGCCAGTAGTAGCGGGGGGGCCACAGATACGCAGTATTTT
CDR3aa: CASSSGGATDTQYF

j_gene: TRBJ1-2
abundance: -
d_gene: -
v_gene: TRBV18
CDR3nt: TGTGCCAGCTCCTCCGGGATCGACTATGGCTACACCTTC
CDR3aa: CASSSGIDYGYTF

j_gene: TRBJ1-5
abundance: -
d_gene: -
v_gene: TRBV18
CDR3nt: TGTGCCAGCTCACAAGCCGATAGCAATCAGCCCCAGCATTTT
CDR3aa: CASSQADSNQPQHF

j_gene: TRBJ2-7
abundance: -
d_gene: -
v_gene: TRBV5-4
CDR3nt: TGTGCCAGCAGCTCTGGGACTCTGAGCTCCTACGAGCAGTACTTC
CDR3aa: CASSSGTLSSYEQYF

j_gene: TRBJ2-5
abundance: -
d_gene: -
v_gene: TRBV2
CDR3nt: TGTGCCAGCAGGAAAAACGCAGGGGTCGGGGAGACCCAGTACTTC
CDR3aa: CASRKNAGVGETQYF

j_gene: TRBJ2-2
abundance: -
d_gene: TRBD1
v_gene: TRBV27
CDR3nt: TGTGCCAGCAGTTTAACCGGGACAGCGAACACCGGGGAGCTGTTTTTT
CDR3aa: CASSLTGTANTGELFF

j_gene: TRBJ2-3
abundance: -
d_gene: TRBD2
v_gene: TRBV5-4
CDR3nt: TGTGCCAGCAGCTTGAAACTAGCGGGGGCTAGCACAGATACGCAGTATTTT
CDR3aa: CASSLKLAGASTDTQYF

j_gene: TRBJ2-2
abundance: few
d_gene: -
v_gene: TRBV9
CDR3nt: TGTGCCAGCAGCGTAGCGGGTAGCGTGATCAACACCGGGGAGCTGTTTTTT
CDR3aa: CASSVAGSVINTGELFF

j_gene: TRBJ2-3
abundance: -
d_gene: -
v_gene: TRBV7-6
CDR3nt: TGTGCCAGCAGCTCCCGGGGGACCCTCACAGATACGCAGTATTTT
CDR3aa: CASSSRGTLTDTQYF

j_gene: TRBJ1-4
abundance: -
d_gene: -
v_gene: TRBV7-2
CDR3nt: TGTGCCAGCAGCTTAGTATTTACCGGGACTGCAGAAAAACTGTTTTTT
CDR3aa: CASSLVFTGTAEKLFF

j_gene: TRBJ1-5
abundance: -
d_gene: -
v_gene: TRBV5-6
CDR3nt: TGTGCCAGCAGCTTGAGGGGAAATCAGCCCCAGCATTTT
CDR3aa: CASSLRGNQPQHF

j_gene: TRBJ2-6
abundance: -
d_gene: TRBD2
v_gene: TRBV9
CDR3nt: TGTGCCAGCAGCGTCCAAGCGGGGGGACTTGGCGGGGCCAACGTCCTGACTTTC
CDR3aa: CASSVQAGGLGGANVLTF

j_gene: TRBJ2-7
abundance: -
d_gene: -
v_gene: TRBV18
CDR3nt: TGTGCCAGCTCGGGTGCACAGAGCTACGAGCAGTACTTC
CDR3aa: CASSGAQSYEQYF

j_gene: TRBJ2-5
abundance: -
d_gene: -
v_gene: TRBV2
CDR3nt: TGTGCCAGCAAGGGGGAGACCCAGTACTTC
CDR3aa: CASKGETQYF

j_gene: TRBJ2-2
abundance: -
d_gene: -
v_gene: TRBV10-2
CDR3nt: TGCGCCAGCACGAACGAGAAGAACACCGGGGAGCTGTTTTTT
CDR3aa: CASTNEKNTGELFF

j_gene: TRBJ2-2
abundance: once
d_gene: TRBD2
v_gene: TRBV19
CDR3nt: TGTGCCAGTAGTATACTCGAAGCGGGGGGTGAAAGGGAGCTGTTTTTT
CDR3aa: CASSILEAGGERELFF

j_gene: TRBJ2-7
abundance: -
d_gene: -
v_gene: TRBV9
CDR3nt: TGTGCCAGCAGCGTAGCCGGGCAGGGCGACTACGAGCAGTACTTC
CDR3aa: CASSVAGQGDYEQYF

j_gene: TRBJ1-1
abundance: -
d_gene: -
v_gene: TRBV27
CDR3nt: TGTGCCAGCAGTTTGTGGGGCCGGGACACTGAAGCTTTCTTT
CDR3aa: CASSLWGRDTEAFF

j_gene: TRBJ1-5
abundance: -
d_gene: -
v_gene: TRBV7-2
CDR3nt: TGTGCCAGCAGGAGTAGAATCGGCGGAGATCAGCCCCAGCATTTT
CDR3aa: CASRSRIGGDQPQHF

j_gene: TRBJ2-3
abundance: -
d_gene: -
v_gene: TRBV27
CDR3nt: TGTGCCAGCAGTTTAGGCGGTTGGTTAGACTCAGATACGCAGTATTTT
CDR3aa: CASSLGGWLDSDTQYF

j_gene: TRBJ2-5
abundance: -
d_gene: TRBD2
v_gene: TRBV7-3
CDR3nt: TGTGCCAGCAGCGCTAATAGCGGGGGGGCTTGGGAGACCCAGTACTTC
CDR3aa: CASSANSGGAWETQYF

j_gene: TRBJ1-1
abundance: -
d_gene: TRBD1
v_gene: TRBV6-5
CDR3nt: TGTGCCAGCAGTCCGTCGACAGGGTCGGGGACTGAAGCTTTCTTT
CDR3aa: CASSPSTGSGTEAFF

j_gene: TRBJ1-1
abundance: -
d_gene: -
v_gene: TRBV23-1
CDR3nt: TGCGCCAGCAGTCACTCCGACTGGGAAGCTTTCTTT
CDR3aa: CASSHSDWEAFF

j_gene: TRBJ1-2
abundance: -
d_gene: -
v_gene: TRBV6-5
CDR3nt: TGTGCCAGCACCCCTTCGGGGGGAAGATATGGCTACACCTTC
CDR3aa: CASTPSGGRYGYTF

j_gene: TRBJ2-2
abundance: -
d_gene: TRBD2
v_gene: TRBV5-1
CDR3nt: TGCGCCAGCGGACCGGGACTAGCGGGGTCGAGGCCCACCGGGGAGCTGTTTTTT
CDR3aa: CASGPGLAGSRPTGELFF

j_gene: TRBJ1-1
abundance: -
d_gene: -
v_gene: TRBV7-3
CDR3nt: TGTGCCAGCAGCTTAAGGGTACGGAGTGAAGCTTTCTTT
CDR3aa: CASSLRVRSEAFF

j_gene: TRBJ2-1
abundance: -
d_gene: -
v_gene: TRBV7-2
CDR3nt: TGTGCCAGCAGCTCCAGGGTGGGGGGCAATGAGCAGTTCTTC
CDR3aa: CASSSRVGGNEQFF

j_gene: TRBJ2-3
abundance: -
d_gene: TRBD2
v_gene: TRBV25-1
CDR3nt: TGTGCCAGCAGTGACATAGCGGGGGGGCCGACAGATACGCAGTATTTT
CDR3aa: CASSDIAGGPTDTQYF

j_gene: TRBJ1-4
abundance: -
d_gene: TRBD1
v_gene: TRBV18
CDR3nt: TGTGCCAGCTCACCCGGACAGGGGAATGAAAAACTGTTTTTT
CDR3aa: CASSPGQGNEKLFF

j_gene: TRBJ1-6
abundance: -
d_gene: -
v_gene: TRBV5-8
CDR3nt: TGTGCCAGCAGCTTAGCGGCAGGGGCGGAATCACCCCTCCACTTT
CDR3aa: CASSLAAGAESPLHF

j_gene: TRBJ2-1
abundance: -
d_gene: -
v_gene: TRBV7-9
CDR3nt: TGTGCCAGCAGCTCCCTTAGTGGAGTTGAGGTCTGGTTCTTC
CDR3aa: CASSSLSGVEVWFF

j_gene: TRBJ1-3
abundance: -
d_gene: -
v_gene: TRBV19
CDR3nt: TGTGCCAGTAGTATCCCCGGGGCTGGAAACACCATATATTTT
CDR3aa: CASSIPGAGNTIYF

j_gene: TRBJ1-1
abundance: -
d_gene: TRBD1
v_gene: TRBV18
CDR3nt: TGTGCCAGCTCACGTCTAATACAGGGGGCTGGAACTGAAGCTTTCTTT
CDR3aa: CASSRLIQGAGTEAFF

j_gene: TRBJ1-6
abundance: -
d_gene: -
v_gene: TRBV7-2
CDR3nt: TGTGCCAGCAGCTCCCTCAGGGTGGGACCCCTCCACTTT
CDR3aa: CASSSLRVGPLHF

j_gene: TRBJ1-3
abundance: -
d_gene: TRBD1
v_gene: TRBV5-1
CDR3nt: TGCGCCAGCAGCTCGGACAGGGCTGCTGGAAACACCATATATTTT
CDR3aa: CASSSDRAAGNTIYF

j_gene: TRBJ2-1
abundance: -
d_gene: -
v_gene: TRBV19
CDR3nt: TGTGCCAGTAGATCCGTACGGGAGCAGTTCTTC
CDR3aa: CASRSVREQFF

j_gene: TRBJ1-2
abundance: -
d_gene: -
v_gene: TRBV19
CDR3nt: TGTGCCAGTAGTGTACAGAGCTTAAACTATGGCTACACCTTC
CDR3aa: CASSVQSLNYGYTF

j_gene: TRBJ1-3
abundance: once
d_gene: -
v_gene: TRBV9
CDR3nt: TGTGCCAGCAGCGTAGATCCACAGGGATCTGGAAACACCATATATTTT
CDR3aa: CASSVDPQGSGNTIYF

j_gene: TRBJ1-5
abundance: -
d_gene: -
v_gene: TRBV28
CDR3nt: TGTGCCAGCAGTTTAGGGGGGGGGACTCACTTTTATCAGCCCCAGCATTTT
CDR3aa: CASSLGGGTHFYQPQHF

j_gene: TRBJ1-2
abundance: once
d_gene: TRBD1
v_gene: TRBV7-9
CDR3nt: TGTGCCAGCAGCTCCCCAAGGGGGACAGGGGCCCAGGCAAGGGGCTACACCTTC
CDR3aa: CASSSPRGTGAQARGYTF

j_gene: TRBJ2-1
abundance: once
d_gene: TRBD1
v_gene: TRBV11-2
CDR3nt: TGTGCCAGCAGCTCCGGGGACAGGGTTACCTACAATGAGCAGTTCTTC
CDR3aa: CASSSGDRVTYNEQFF

j_gene: TRBJ2-7
abundance: -
d_gene: TRBD2
v_gene: TRBV7-9
CDR3nt: TGTGCCAGCAGCCCGGGGAGCGGGGGTAGCGGGGGCCTCTCCTACGAGCAGTACTTC
CDR3aa: CASSPGSGGSGGLSYEQYF

j_gene: TRBJ2-3
abundance: -
d_gene: TRBD2
v_gene: TRBV6-4
CDR3nt: TGTGCCTCGTCTAGCGGAGAGCATAGCACAGATACGCAGTATTTT
CDR3aa: CASSSGEHSTDTQYF